These 22 T cell receptor beta chains originate from one sample sequenced in a study of blood T cell repertoires in COVID-19. The protocol was immunoSEQ multiplex PCR, while the TCRdb copy is restricted to in-frame clones and leaves out a portion. This table has 50,000 to 60,000 clones, 70% to 90% appearing once. Sequenced material: peripheral blood. These receptors were obtained from a human donor in a cohort sampled during active COVID-19.

V and J are TRBV19 and TRBJ1-1, with a possible D match to TRBD1 (5 bases). V was trimmed by 0 bases and J by 9 bases, leaving 11 bases between them. Germline CDR1 is LNHDA and CDR2 is SQIVND (reference sequence). The CDR3 contains 13 residues. The CDR3 loop is CASSIEWDSQAFF. CDR3 nucleotides: TGTGCCAGTAGTATAGAATGGGACTCTCAAGCTTTCTTT.

The chain couples TRBV27 to TRBJ2-6, with TRBD1 identical over 7 bases. This CDR3 comprises 18 residues. CDR1 is MNHEY and CDR2 is SMNVEV in the germline V gene (reference sequence). The junction had 10 bases not matched to a gene; V was cut back by 5 bases and J by 0 bases. CDR3 loop: CASSRQGSGRSGANVLTF. The CDR3 DNA sequence: TGTGCCAGCAGTAGACAGGGATCGGGGCGCTCTGGGGCCAACGTCCTGACTTTC.

The V and J genes are TRBV24-1 and TRBJ2-1, with a possible D match to TRBD2 (5 bases). The CDR3 contains 17 residues. V dropped 3 bases and J dropped 0 bases, with 14 bases sitting between them. Germline values: CDR1 KGHDR, CDR2 SFDVKD. The DNA for the CDR3 is TGTGCCACCAGTGATGGGTCCGGAGGCCCCTCCTACAATGAGCAGTTCTTC. Its protein product is CATSDGSGGPSYNEQFF.

This clone showed up just once. The V gene is TRBV19, the J gene TRBJ1-3; TRBD1 matches 7 bases. There are 16 residues in the CDR3. Germline V lookup: CDR1 LNHDA, CDR2 SQIVND (reference sequence). The junction had 9 bases not matched to a gene; V was cut back by 5 bases and J by 2 bases. CDR3 nucleotide sequence: TGTGCCAGTAGTGAAACAGGGGCCGGGCCTGGAAACACCATATATTTT. This encodes CASSETGAGPGNTIYF.

This sequence joins TRBV6-5 and TRBJ2-3; 12 positions match TRBD1. Germline V CDR1 and CDR2: MNHEY, SVGAGI. This CDR3 is built from 15 residues. After removal of 7 bases from V and 4 bases from J, the junction contained 6 bases not matched to a gene. The CDR3 here is CASTPGTGGADTQYF. For the CDR3, the DNA is TGTGCCAGCACCCCCGGGACAGGGGGCGCAGATACGCAGTATTTT.

This clone appeared once. The CDR3 bases are TGCGCCAGCAGCTTGACCGGGACAGGGGATGAAAAACTGTTTTTT. It is translated as CASSLTGTGDEKLFF. J is TRBJ1-4 and V is TRBV5-1; TRBD1 matches 10 bases. V dropped 1 base and J dropped 6; count of bases not matched to a gene: 3. Germline CDR1 and CDR2: SGHRS and YFSETQ. The CDR3 loop spans 15 amino acids.

The chain joins TRBV6-5 to TRBJ2-7; perhaps TRBD2 as D (5 bases). In germline, CDR1 is MNHEY, CDR2 SVGAGI. The CDR3 spans 11 residues. V dropped 5 bases and J dropped 4 bases, with 6 bases sitting between them. The CDR3: CASSRTYEQYF. The CDR3 DNA reads TGTGCCAGCAGTCGGACTTACGAGCAGTACTTC.

V and J are TRBV6-5 and TRBJ1-6; D remains ambiguous. CDR3 length: 12 amino acids. The V end lost 10 bases, the J end lost 10 bases, and 14 bases lay between the germline ends. Per the germline V gene, CDR1 is MNHEY and CDR2 is SVGAGI. The CDR3 nucleotides are TGTGCCACCCGCCCGGGGAGATCACCCCTCCACTTT. This codes for CATRPGRSPLHF.

The V gene is TRBV7-9, the J gene TRBJ1-6, with D hard to call. CDR3 size: 19 residues. Germline V gene data show CDR1 as SEHNR and CDR2 as FQNEAQ (reference sequence). V lost 2 bases and J lost 0, with 17 bases in between. CDR3 sequence reads: CASSLRPAGLSSYNSPLHF. CDR3 nucleotide sequence: TGTGCCAGCAGCTTACGCCCAGCGGGGTTAAGCTCCTATAATTCACCCCTCCACTTT.

This chain connects TRBV7-8 to TRBJ2-3; 7 bases fit TRBD2. The CDR3 extends over 17 amino acids. V shed 2 bases, J shed 4 bases, and the junction held 12 bases outside the gene matches. Germline lookup yields CDR1 SGHVS and CDR2 FQNEAQ. The CDR3 loop reads CASSLTGGRGPPDTQYF. CDR3 nucleotides: TGTGCCAGCAGCTTAACGGGGGGAAGAGGGCCCCCAGATACGCAGTATTTT.

This chain links TRBV9 with TRBJ1-6, with D possibly matching TRBD1 (6 bases). V was trimmed by 0 bases and J by 6 bases, leaving 10 bases between them. Germline V gene lookup returns CDR1 SGDLS and CDR2 YYNGEE. This CDR3 is 15 amino acids long. This CDR3 reads CASSVDRGGNSPLHF. The CDR3 bases are TGTGCCAGCAGCGTAGATCGAGGGGGTAATTCACCCCTCCACTTT.

V gene TRBV5-1 combines with J gene TRBJ2-2; D ambiguous. The CDR3 has 15 amino acids. Trimming shortened V by 4 bases and J by 3 bases, and 13 bases separated the two germline ends. The germline CDR1 and CDR2 sequences are SGHRS and YFSETQ. In nucleotides, the CDR3 is TGCGCCAGCAGCCCCTGGAACCAGGACACCGGGGAGCTGTTTTTT. It translates to CASSPWNQDTGELFF.

This clone was observed a single time. V and J are TRBV5-1 and TRBJ1-2; 8 nucleotides line up with TRBD1. The CDR3 runs 14 residues. The V gene end was trimmed by 6 bases and the J gene end by 6 bases; junction bases not matched to a gene: 10. CDR1 and CDR2 from the germline V gene are SGHRS and YFSETQ. CDR3 amino acids: CASTTGDGLDGYTF. The CDR3 DNA reads TGCGCCAGCACGACAGGGGACGGGTTAGATGGCTACACCTTC.

V gene TRBV6-2 or TRBV6-3 combines with J gene TRBJ1-3; 9 bases are shared with TRBD1. J gave up 2 bases and V 6 bases, and 8 bases lay outside the gene matches. The germline V gene encodes CDR1 MNHEY and CDR2 SVGEGT. The CDR3 totals 16 residues. The CDR3 is CASSLQGAPAGNTIYF. Written as DNA, the CDR3 is TGTGCCAGCAGCCTACAGGGGGCCCCGGCTGGAAACACCATATATTTT.

The chain couples TRBV25-1 to TRBJ2-7, with TRBD1 matching 9 bases. The CDR3 consists of 16 residues. After removal of 8 bases from V and 5 bases from J, the junction contained 16 bases not matched to a gene. Germline CDR1 MGHDK, CDR2 SYGVNS. In DNA, the CDR3 is TGTGCCAGCTTGGGTAGGCGGTGGACAGGGGTCCACGAGCAGTACGTC. It is translated as CASLGRRWTGVHEQYV.

This clone has only one observation. The chain couples TRBV5-1 to TRBJ1-3, with 7 bases matching TRBD1. The CDR3 length is 15 residues. Looked up from germline, CDR1 is SGHRS and CDR2 is YFSETQ. The V and J ends lost 4 bases and 2 bases, in that order; junction bases with no gene match: 6. CDR3 bases: TGCGCCAGCAGCACCGACAGGGTGGCTGGAAACACCATATATTTT. Its translation is CASSTDRVAGNTIYF.

The chain combines TRBV6-5 with TRBJ2-1; TRBD1 agrees at 10 bases. This CDR3 spans 14 amino acids. V was clipped by 6 bases and J by 6 bases; unmatched bases: 5. Germline CDR1 is MNHEY and CDR2 is SVGAGI. DNA of the CDR3: TGTGCCAGCAGCCTTGACAGGGGGCTCAATGAGCAGTTCTTC. Translation: CASSLDRGLNEQFF.

The genes are TRBV5-1 and TRBJ1-3; 7 nucleotides line up with TRBD1. This CDR3 has 14 amino acids. Trimming cost V 4 bases and J 3 bases; bases outside gene matches: 4. Germline CDR1 is SGHRS and CDR2 is YFSETQ. Here the CDR3 DNA reads TGCGCCAGCAGCCCTAGGACAGGTGGAAACACCATATATTTT. Residues: CASSPRTGGNTIYF. Complete variable domain (other parts from reference TRBV5-1 and TRBJ1-3): KAGVTQTPRYLIKTRGQQVTLSCSPISGHRSVSWYQQTPGQGLQFLFEYFSETQRNKGNFPGRFSGRQFSNSRSEMNVSTLELGDSALYLCASSPRTGGNTIYFGEGSWLTVV.

The chain employs TRBV7-2 and TRBJ1-1, with 7 bases lining up with TRBD1. Losses at the gene ends were 6 bases for V and 10 bases for J; bases not matched to a gene: 11. Germline V gene lookup returns CDR1 SGHTA and CDR2 FQGNSA. The CDR3 runs to 13 residues. CDR3 sequence reads: CASSPNRGFVAFF. CDR3 DNA sequence: TGTGCCAGCAGTCCCAACAGGGGATTCGTAGCTTTCTTT.

The CDR3 protein is CASSMSEGGWEQYV. The CDR3 coding sequence is TGTGCCAGCAGCATGAGTGAGGGAGGGTGGGAGCAGTACGTC. V usage is TRBV11-2 and J usage is TRBJ2-7, with TRBD2 matching 7 bases. The germline gives CDR1 SGHAT, CDR2 FQNNGV. The J segment lost 7 bases and the V segment lost 5 bases, leaving 11 bases of the junction unmatched. The CDR3 contains 14 residues.

V gene TRBV3-1 (or the pseudogene TRBV3-2) combines with J gene TRBJ1-2; TRBD1 agrees at 9 bases. The V gene end was trimmed by 3 bases and the J gene end by 7 bases; junction bases not matched to a gene: 6. Germline loops: CDR1 LGHDT, CDR2 YNNKEL (reference sequence). This CDR3 spans 14 amino acids. CDR3 nucleotide sequence: TGTGCCAGCAGCCAGGGACAGGGAAGAGGTGGCTACACCTTC. Its translation: CASSQGQGRGGYTF.

The rearrangement uses TRBV5-1 and TRBJ2-7; 11 bases are a match to TRBD1. The trim removed 2 bases at V and 5 bases at J, leaving 3 bases unmatched. Germline V gene sequence: CDR1 SGHRS, CDR2 YFSETQ. The CDR3 runs to 14 residues. The chain's CDR3 is CASSLGQGANEQYF. DNA of the CDR3: TGCGCCAGCAGCTTAGGACAGGGGGCGAACGAGCAGTACTTC. Combining the CDR3 with reference TRBV5-1 and TRBJ2-7 gives the whole variable domain KAGVTQTPRYLIKTRGQQVTLSCSPISGHRSVSWYQQTPGQGLQFLFEYFSETQRNKGNFPGRFSGRQFSNSRSEMNVSTLELGDSALYLCASSLGQGANEQYFGPGTRLTVT.